This is a list of T cell receptor beta chains from one sample in a study of shared clonotypes between healthy human individuals. Sequencing was performed with immunoSEQ multiplex PCR; in TCRdb, only in-frame clones are kept and a portion is missing. Altogether millions of clones are present, 85% to 95% being singletons, with the ten largest covering 0.1% to 0.15%. The material sequenced was naive CD4+ T cells sorted from blood. These receptors all stem from a man between 18 and 35 years old in good health. CDR3s include the opening cysteine and the closing phenylalanine or tryptophan. A D gene is named only where the DNA matches it firmly. Clone size is shown for a subset of rows, as once, few, many or a class of expanded clone.

>.|TRBJ1-4|TRBV9|TRBD1
CASSVGLDRTNEKLFF
TGTGCCAGCAGCGTAGGGTTGGACAGGACTAATGAAAAACTGTTTTTT
>.|TRBJ2-2|TRBV9|TRBD2
CASSVDSGGANTGELFF
TGTGCCAGCAGCGTAGATAGCGGGGGAGCGAACACCGGGGAGCTGTTTTTT
>once|TRBJ1-5|TRBV2|.
CASRPYRNQPQHF
TGTGCCAGCAGACCTTACAGAAATCAGCCCCAGCATTTT
>.|TRBJ2-2|TRBV30|.
CAWIRWRNIGRELFF
TGTGCCTGGATACGGTGGCGGAATATCGGCCGGGAGCTGTTTTTT
>.|TRBJ2-7|TRBV27|.
CASSPLGLPSYEQYF
TGTGCCAGCAGTCCCCTGGGACTTCCATCCTACGAGCAGTACTTC
>.|TRBJ1-6|TRBV5-1|.
CASSFSGQQNSPLHF
TGCGCCAGCAGCTTCTCGGGGCAGCAGAATTCACCCCTCCACTTT
>.|TRBJ1-2|TRBV6-1|TRBD1
CASSLRDSRAGGYTF
TGTGCCAGCAGTCTCCGGGACAGCAGGGCGGGTGGCTACACCTTC
>.|TRBJ2-3|TRBV11-2|.
CASSLVGRLGDTQYF
TGTGCCAGCAGCTTAGTAGGCCGGCTGGGGGACACGCAGTATTTT
>.|TRBJ1-6|TRBV29-1|.
CSVQVSGANSPLHF
TGCAGCGTTCAAGTTTCAGGGGCTAATTCACCCCTCCACTTT
>.|TRBJ2-3|TRBV2|TRBD2
CASSTTSGVNTDTQYF
TGTGCCAGCAGTACGACTAGCGGGGTAAACACAGATACGCAGTATTTT
>.|TRBJ2-7|TRBV2|.
CASSEKGYEQYF
TGTGCCAGCAGTGAAAAGGGATACGAGCAGTACTTC
>.|TRBJ2-2|TRBV7-2|.
CASSPGPGGELFF
TGTGCCAGCAGCCCGGGACCTGGCGGGGAGCTGTTTTTT
>.|TRBJ2-1|TRBV6-5|.
CASSYSVWGNEQFF
TGTGCCAGCAGTTACTCGGTGTGGGGGAATGAGCAGTTCTTC
>.|TRBJ2-7|TRBV2|.
CASSDRYEQYF
TGTGCCAGCAGTGACCGCTACGAGCAGTACTTC
>.|TRBJ1-6|TRBV7-2|.
CASSLAPDDSPLHF
TGTGCCAGCAGCTTGGCCCCGGATGATTCACCCCTCCACTTT
>.|TRBJ1-1|TRBV7-9|.
CASSLGGGTEAFF
TGTGCCAGCAGCTTAGGTGGGGGCACTGAAGCTTTCTTT
>.|TRBJ1-2|TRBV6-5|.
CASSSTGRILNYGYTF
TGTGCCAGCAGTTCTACAGGACGGATCCTTAACTATGGCTACACCTTC
>.|TRBJ2-5|TRBV29-1|.
CSVDYRQETQYF
TGCAGCGTTGACTACCGCCAAGAGACCCAGTACTTC
>.|TRBJ2-1|TRBV28|TRBD2
CASSPQLAGSLDNEQFF
TGTGCCAGCAGTCCCCAACTAGCGGGGAGCCTCGACAATGAGCAGTTCTTC
>.|TRBJ2-7|TRBV5-1|.
CASSLVGGDYSYEQYF
TGCGCCAGCAGCTTGGTAGGGGGTGACTACTCCTACGAGCAGTACTTC
>once|TRBJ2-3|TRBV11-3|TRBD1
CASSPGTGVTDTQYF
TGTGCCAGCAGCCCTGGGACAGGGGTCACAGATACGCAGTATTTT
>.|TRBJ2-1|TRBV28|.
CASSLSGPGGDEQFF
TGTGCCAGCAGTTTGTCGGGGCCCGGCGGGGATGAGCAGTTCTTC
>.|TRBJ1-3|TRBV29-1|.
CSVEDGTRGNTIYF
TGCAGCGTTGAAGATGGTACAAGAGGAAACACCATATATTTT
>.|TRBJ2-7|TRBV6-1|.
CASSPIGNNAYEQYF
TGTGCCAGCAGCCCAATCGGGAACAACGCCTACGAGCAGTACTTC
>once|TRBJ1-5|TRBV2|.
CASSQGAGVAQHF
TGTGCCAGCAGTCAGGGAGCTGGTGTGGCCCAGCATTTT
>.|TRBJ1-5|TRBV6-1|TRBD1
CASSDGQGVQPQHF
TGTGCCAGCAGTGATGGACAGGGGGTTCAGCCCCAGCATTTT
>.|TRBJ2-7|TRBV9|TRBD1
CASSGGGSSYEQYF
TGTGCCAGCAGCGGAGGGGGCAGTTCCTACGAGCAGTACTTC
>.|TRBJ2-7|TRBV28|.
CASESRGDEQYF
TGTGCCAGCGAATCTCGAGGTGACGAGCAGTACTTC
>.|TRBJ1-1|TRBV30|.
CAWSAMTGNTEAFF
TGTGCCTGGAGTGCGATGACAGGAAACACTGAAGCTTTCTTT
>.|TRBJ1-5|TRBV27|.
CASSLYPGNQPQHF
TGTGCCAGCAGTTTATACCCAGGCAATCAGCCCCAGCATTTT
>.|TRBJ2-1|TRBV25-1|.
CASSDPGGGPGDEQFF
TGTGCCAGCAGTGATCCAGGGGGGGGCCCAGGGGATGAGCAGTTCTTC
>.|TRBJ2-5|TRBV28|.
CASSPSQGYQETQYF
TGTGCCAGCAGTCCTTCCCAGGGCTACCAAGAGACCCAGTACTTC
>.|TRBJ2-2|TRBV29-1|.
CSVGQNTGELFF
TGCAGCGTTGGACAGAACACCGGGGAGCTGTTTTTT
>.|TRBJ2-1|TRBV10-3|.
CAISESTSYNEQFF
TGTGCCATCAGTGAGTCGACTAGCTACAATGAGCAGTTCTTC
>.|TRBJ1-3|TRBV14|.
CASSQGRRNTIYF
TGTGCCAGCAGCCAAGGACGAAGAAACACCATATATTTT
>.|TRBJ1-4|TRBV30|.
CAWSRDQSELFF
TGTGCCTGGAGTCGGGATCAATCGGAACTGTTTTTT
>.|TRBJ2-7|TRBV7-8|.
CASSLGWTLEQYF
TGTGCCAGCAGCTTAGGTTGGACCTTGGAGCAGTACTTC
>.|TRBJ2-7|TRBV9|.
CASSAEELGSYEQYF
TGTGCCAGCAGCGCGGAAGAATTAGGGTCCTACGAGCAGTACTTC